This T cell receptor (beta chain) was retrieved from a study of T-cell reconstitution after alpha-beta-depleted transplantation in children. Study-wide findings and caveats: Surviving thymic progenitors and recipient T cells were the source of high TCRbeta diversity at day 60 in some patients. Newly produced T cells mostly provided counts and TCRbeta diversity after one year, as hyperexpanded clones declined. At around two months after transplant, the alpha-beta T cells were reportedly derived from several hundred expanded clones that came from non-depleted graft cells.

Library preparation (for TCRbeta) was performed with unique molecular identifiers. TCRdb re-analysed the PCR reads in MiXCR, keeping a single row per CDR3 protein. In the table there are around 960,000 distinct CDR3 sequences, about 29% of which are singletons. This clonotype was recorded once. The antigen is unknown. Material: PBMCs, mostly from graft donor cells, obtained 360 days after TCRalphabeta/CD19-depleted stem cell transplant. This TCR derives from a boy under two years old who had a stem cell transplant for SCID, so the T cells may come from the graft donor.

CDR3: CAWSTSSGNTIYF. The CDR3 bases are TGTGCCTGGAGTACGAGCTCTGGAAACACCATATATTTT. This chain uses TRBV30 with TRBJ1-3, with D hard to call. V dropped 2 bases and J dropped 0 bases, with 5 bases sitting between them. The germline gives CDR1 GTSNPN, CDR2 SVGIG (reference sequence). CDR3 length equals 13 residues.